This TCR beta chain came from a study of cytomegalovirus exposure and HLA in healthy donors. Of note for this clone: The antigen is undetermined.

The PCR employed 60 Vbeta primers together with 13 Jbeta primers. Assay used: immunoSEQ multiplex PCR; TCRdb lists only in-frame clones, some missing. The table records over 95,000 clones, just under 75% of them present only once. General observations from the study: In a later analysis, HLA-C alleles had the fewest associated TCRs, DRB1 alleles the most. Researchers reported in a later analysis that common viral pathogens appeared linked to several top clusters. Published work reported that the classifier diagnosed cytomegalovirus status with high specificity and sensitivity.

This CDR3 comprises 16 residues. The V gene lost 1 base and the J gene lost 0 bases, with 11 bases spanning the gap. CDR1 is SGHDT and CDR2 is YYEEEE in the germline V gene. The chain has TRBV5-6 and TRBJ1-3, with D tentatively TRBD1 (5 bases). This receptor was taken from a human donor in good health. The sequenced sample was PBMCs. The CDR3 loop reads CASSLRGGGSGNTIYF. CDR3 coding DNA: TGTGCCAGCAGCTTGAGGGGCGGTGGCTCTGGAAACACCATATATTTT.